These 8 T cell receptor beta chains were sequenced from one sample in a study of shared clonotypes between healthy human individuals. Using immunoSEQ multiplex PCR, the repertoire was profiled, and TCRdb retains in-frame clones only, with some absent. This table holds over 1.4 million clones, approximately 96% found once. The sample comprised naive CD4+ T cells sorted from blood. Subset here: CD45RA+ positively selected. The receptors derive from a man aged 25 to 45 in good health.

This clone has just one count. The chain combines TRBV15 with TRBJ2-7; 8 nucleotides align to TRBD1. Germline lookup yields CDR1 LNHNV and CDR2 YYDKDF (reference sequence). Trimming took 1 base from V and 13 from J; bases not matched to a gene: 12. This CDR3 contains 14 residues. The CDR3 protein is CATSRADRVRVLYF. CDR3 bases: TGTGCCACCAGCAGAGCGGACAGGGTAAGGGTGCTCTACTTC.

This sequence joins TRBV5-1 and TRBJ2-1, with 10 bases identical to TRBD2. CDR1 and CDR2 from the germline V gene are SGHRS and YFSETQ. This CDR3 comprises 15 residues. V shed 3 bases, J shed 8 bases, and the junction held 8 bases outside the gene matches. In DNA, the CDR3 is TGCGCCAGCAGCTCTAGCGGGAGAAGTCCCCATGAGCAGTTCTTC. This encodes CASSSSGRSPHEQFF.

This rearrangement joins TRBV5-6 to TRBJ2-6; no clear D. The CDR3 contains 13 residues. The germline CDR1 and CDR2 sequences are SGHDT and YYEEEE. Trimming took 2 bases from V and 3 from J, leaving 3 bases between them. CDR3: CASSLHGANVLTF. Here the CDR3 DNA reads TGTGCCAGCAGCTTACATGGGGCCAACGTCCTGACTTTC.

V is TRBV28 and J is TRBJ1-4; 10 positions agree with TRBD1. V lost 3 bases and J lost 8; bases outside the gene matches: 9. Looked up from germline, CDR1 is MDHEN and CDR2 is SYDVKM. The CDR3 runs 16 residues. The DNA of the CDR3 is TGTGCCAGCAGTTTTCCCTCCGGGACAGGGGTGGAAAAACTGTTTTTT. Its protein is CASSFPSGTGVEKLFF.

J is TRBJ2-1 and V is TRBV7-9, with TRBD2 matching over 7 bases. Trimming cost V 7 bases and J 0 bases; bases outside gene matches: 9. From germline, CDR1 is SEHNR and CDR2 FQNEAQ (reference sequence). The CDR3 extends over 16 amino acids. The CDR3 DNA follows: TGTGCCAGCATCCAACTTAGGACTAGCTCCTACAATGAGCAGTTCTTC. This translates into CASIQLRTSSYNEQFF.

In regard to this clone: The identical CDR3 is also encoded by other nucleotide sequences in the sample. The chain combines TRBV5-1 with TRBJ2-5, with a weak D call TRBD1 (5 bases). The CDR3 contains 14 residues. V lost 0 bases and J 3 bases, leaving 9 bases between the germline ends. Germline CDR1 is SGHRS and CDR2 is YFSETQ. CDR3 bases: TGCGCCAGCAGCTTGGAAACAGGCGAAGAGACCCAGTACTTC. As protein: CASSLETGEETQYF.

This clone was counted once. The V gene is TRBV6-1, the J gene TRBJ2-7; D is possibly TRBD1 (6 bases). In germline, CDR1 is MNHNS, CDR2 SASEGT. The CDR3 contains 16 residues. V lost 2 bases to trimming and J lost 2 bases, with 16 bases between them. The CDR3 region is CASSESGVGSAYEQYF. In DNA, the CDR3 is TGTGCCAGCAGTGAATCAGGGGTAGGTTCCGCCTACGAGCAGTACTTC.

V is TRBV5-1 and J is TRBJ2-2; D is possibly TRBD2 (7 bases). The CDR3 has 16 amino acids. V lost 2 bases and J lost 7, with 18 bases in between. Per the germline V gene, CDR1 is SGHRS and CDR2 is YFSETQ. Here the CDR3 DNA reads TGCGCCAGCAGCTTCTATACAGGGAGGGAGAACGGGGAGCTGTTTTTT. Protein product: CASSFYTGRENGELFF.